These 21 T cell receptor beta chains share one sample of origin, sequenced in a study of PD-1 blockade in classical Hodgkin lymphoma. The time point is: cycle 4 day 1 (C4D1), after around six weeks of nivolumab. Each patient relapsed following autologous stem cell transplantation, and prior brentuximab vedotin exposure differed. Assay used: immunoSEQ multiplex PCR; TCRdb lists only in-frame clones, some missing. The sample lists over 80,000 clones; around 78% were seen once. Source: peripheral blood mononuclear cells (PBMCs), taken before the fourth cycle of nivolumab. Receptors originate from a human donor with classical Hodgkin lymphoma.

The rearrangement links TRBV5-6 to TRBJ2-7; 8 bases fit TRBD1. Germline V lookup: CDR1 SGHDT, CDR2 YYEEEE. The junction had 5 bases not matched to a gene; V was cut back by 0 bases and J by 0 bases. The CDR3 length is 16 residues. The CDR3: CASSLGTGTGSYEQYF. As DNA, the CDR3 is TGTGCCAGCAGCTTGGGAACCGGGACAGGCTCCTACGAGCAGTACTTC.

The rearrangement links TRBV6-4 to TRBJ2-7; TRBD1 matches at 8 bases. The CDR3 is 16 amino acids. The ends lost 2 bases at V and 2 bases at J; junction bases unmatched: 8. Germline V gives CDR1 MRHNA, CDR2 SNTAGT. CDR3 sequence reads: CASSDVMRQGPYEQYF. CDR3 DNA: TGTGCCAGCAGTGACGTTATGAGACAGGGGCCCTACGAGCAGTACTTC.

The chain links TRBV29-1 to TRBJ1-2; D unclear. Germline values: CDR1 SQVTM, CDR2 ANQGSEA. Trimming shortened V by 2 bases and J by 2 bases, and 15 bases separated the two germline ends. The CDR3 length is 15 residues. The CDR3 loop is CSVEFPWGFNYGYTF. The CDR3 nucleotides are TGCAGCGTTGAATTTCCGTGGGGTTTCAACTATGGCTACACCTTC. Full variable domain (outside the CDR3, taken from reference TRBV29-1 and TRBJ1-2): SAVISQKPSRDICQRGTSLTIQCQVDSQVTMMFWYRQQPGQSLTLIATANQGSEATYESGFVIDKFPISRPNLTFSTLTVSNMSPEDSSIYLCSVEFPWGFNYGYTFGSGTRLTVV.

This chain links TRBV6-6 with TRBJ1-1; the D gene is possibly TRBD1 (5 bases). Looked up from germline, CDR1 is MNHNY and CDR2 is SVGAGI (reference sequence). The CDR3 runs to 15 residues. V dropped 5 bases and J dropped 5 bases, with 18 bases sitting between them. CDR3 sequence: CASSPIFPGSTEAFF. In nucleotides, the CDR3 is TGTGCCAGCAGTCCGATCTTTCCAGGGTCGACTGAAGCTTTCTTT.

The rearrangement joins TRBV28 to TRBJ2-3; D remains unclear. This CDR3 has 15 amino acids. Trimming pared 5 bases from V and 1 base from J, leaving 13 bases between. Germline CDR1 reads MDHEN; CDR2 reads SYDVKM. The CDR3 loop is CASSAAWTGTDTQYF. Here the CDR3 DNA reads TGTGCCAGCAGTGCCGCCTGGACCGGCACAGATACGCAGTATTTT.

The chain employs TRBV29-1 and TRBJ1-1; 9 bases are a match to TRBD1. Trimming at V came to 4 bases and at J to 4 bases, leaving 13 bases not matched to a gene. Germline lookup yields CDR1 SQVTM and CDR2 ANQGSEA. CDR3 length: 16 amino acids. For the CDR3, the DNA is TGCAGCGTTGTCCCGGGACAGGGTCAAGGGCCCACTGAAGCTTTCTTT. It is translated as CSVVPGQGQGPTEAFF.

The chain couples TRBV7-9 to TRBJ1-6; D gene unclear. From germline, CDR1 is SEHNR and CDR2 FQNEAQ (reference sequence). This CDR3 region has 14 residues. Trimming pared 1 base from V and 9 bases from J, leaving 10 bases between. The CDR3 DNA reads TGTGCCAGCAGCTTAGGCGTCAGTCGTTCACCCCTCCACTTT. This encodes CASSLGVSRSPLHF.

This clone was found once. The CDR3 reads CASSLADRFTDTQYF. The DNA of the CDR3 is TGCGCCAGCAGCTTGGCGGACAGGTTCACAGATACGCAGTATTTT. The rearrangement links TRBV5-1 to TRBJ2-3, with 7 bases aligning to TRBD1. This CDR3 is 15 amino acids long. V lost 0 bases and J lost 2; bases outside the gene matches: 3. Germline V CDR1 and CDR2: SGHRS, YFSETQ. Looking up the rest from reference TRBV5-1 and TRBJ2-3 gives the full variable domain: KAGVTQTPRYLIKTRGQQVTLSCSPISGHRSVSWYQQTPGQGLQFLFEYFSETQRNKGNFPGRFSGRQFSNSRSEMNVSTLELGDSALYLCASSLADRFTDTQYFGPGTRLTVL.

The gene calls are TRBV6-5 and TRBJ2-3, with D perhaps TRBD2 (5 bases). V was clipped by 2 bases and J by 1 base, with 10 bases between them. The CDR3 spans 15 residues. Germline CDR1 MNHEY, CDR2 SVGAGI. The CDR3 region is CASSYLPGGTDTQYF. The CDR3 bases are TGTGCCAGCAGTTACCTACCCGGGGGCACAGATACGCAGTATTTT.

This chain links TRBV21-1 with TRBJ1-5. TRBV21-1 is listed as a pseudogene. The CDR3 totals 17 residues. The CDR3 coding sequence is TGTGCCAGCAGCAAAGTTCTAACCGACTATAGCAATCAGCCCCAGCATTTT. This codes for CASSKVLTDYSNQPQHF.

The chain joins TRBV19 to TRBJ2-2; 14 bases line up with TRBD2. This CDR3 has 17 amino acids. With 5 bases clipped from V and 7 bases from J, the junction kept 9 bases outside the gene matches. The germline gives CDR1 LNHDA, CDR2 SQIVND (reference sequence). The CDR3 DNA reads as TGTGCCAGTAGTCCTCGACTAGCGGGGGGGCTAGTCGGGGAGCTGTTTTTT. This translates into CASSPRLAGGLVGELFF.

This clone was recorded a few times. Distinct nucleotide sequences in the sample also encode this CDR3. The chain employs TRBV5-6 and TRBJ2-5; 7 bases fit TRBD1. V trimming: 2 bases; J trimming: 2 bases; junction bases outside the gene matches: 3. The CDR3 loop spans 14 amino acids. Per germline, CDR1 SGHDT and CDR2 YYEEEE. The CDR3 DNA follows: TGTGCCAGCAGCTTAAGGGACAGTCAAGAGACCCAGTACTTC. It encodes CASSLRDSQETQYF.

The V call is TRBV4-1, the J call TRBJ2-3; TRBD2 might be the D (6 bases). Germline V gene data show CDR1 as MGHRA and CDR2 as YSYEKL. Trimming removed 5 bases from V and 1 base from J, with 13 bases in between. CDR3 length equals 15 residues. CDR3 bases: TGCGCCAGCAGCGTCGGGCGGGGACGCACAGATACGCAGTATTTT. Encoded protein: CASSVGRGRTDTQYF.

DNA of the CDR3: TGTGCCAGCAGGGCCTTAAGTCTATCCTACGAGCAGTACTTC. Protein sequence: CASRALSLSYEQYF. This chain uses TRBV6-5 with TRBJ2-7; D uncertain. CDR3 length equals 14 residues. Germline V gene sequence: CDR1 MNHEY, CDR2 SVGAGI. V was pared by 6 bases and J by 1 base, with 13 bases between.

As to this clone: The sample holds other DNA sequences that translate to the same CDR3. The chain has TRBV2 and TRBJ2-7; TRBD1 aligns across 7 bases. The CDR3 loop spans 13 amino acids. Germline V gives CDR1 SNHLY, CDR2 FYNNEI. The ends lost 5 bases at V and 3 bases at J; junction bases unmatched: 4. CDR3: CASSRGQFYEQYF. DNA for the CDR3: TGTGCCAGCAGTAGGGGGCAGTTCTACGAGCAGTACTTC.

The CDR3 DNA follows: TGTGCCAGCAGGCCTGACAGGGGACGGCCAGATACGCAGTATTTT. It is translated as CASRPDRGRPDTQYF. The V and J genes are TRBV5-6 and TRBJ2-3; 8 positions match TRBD1. Germline assignment: CDR1 SGHDT and CDR2 YYEEEE. This CDR3 has 15 residues. The V and J ends lost 5 bases and 4 bases, in that order; junction bases with no gene match: 9.

This sequence joins TRBV2 and TRBJ1-1, with D perhaps TRBD1 (6 bases). V was pared by 0 bases and J by 4 bases, with 15 bases between. The CDR3 contains 16 residues. Germline CDR1 and CDR2: SNHLY and FYNNEI. The CDR3 nucleotides read TGTGCCAGCAGTGAAGCTCCTCCGGGACACCTCACTGAAGCTTTCTTT. This encodes CASSEAPPGHLTEAFF. The full variable domain, with the rest looked up from reference TRBV2 and TRBJ1-1, is EPEVTQTPSHQVTQMGQEVILRCVPISNHLYFYWYRQILGQKVEFLVSFYNNEISEKSEIFDDQFSVERPDGSNFTLKIRSTKLEDSAMYFCASSEAPPGHLTEAFFGQGTRLTVV.

The count of this clone is one. The chain carries TRBV19 and TRBJ2-5; 9 bases are a match to TRBD2. V lost 0 bases to trimming and J lost 1 base; unmatched junction nucleotides: 6. CDR3 length: 17 amino acids. Germline V CDR1 and CDR2: LNHDA, SQIVND (reference sequence). The CDR3 DNA sequence: TGTGCCAGTAGTATAGATGGAGTAGCGGGGGCCCAAGAGACCCAGTACTTC. Its protein product is CASSIDGVAGAQETQYF.

This chain links TRBV29-1 with TRBJ2-1; 8 bases agree with TRBD2. Looked up from germline, CDR1 is SQVTM and CDR2 is ANQGSEA. The trim removed 6 bases at V and 2 bases at J, leaving 9 bases unmatched. The length of the CDR3 is 15 residues. This CDR3 reads CSVTLGGGPYNEQFF. In DNA, the CDR3 is TGCAGCGTCACACTCGGCGGGGGGCCCTACAATGAGCAGTTCTTC.

The chain carries TRBV9 and TRBJ1-6; no firm D call. Trimming cost V 2 bases and J 8 bases, with 8 bases left between them. The CDR3 spans 13 residues. Germline loops: CDR1 SGDLS, CDR2 YYNGEE. The CDR3 protein is CASSVSVDSPLHF. Written as DNA, the CDR3 is TGTGCCAGCAGCGTGTCTGTGGATTCACCCCTCCACTTT.

The V call is TRBV5-1, the J call TRBJ2-7, with 12 nucleotides matching TRBD1. The germline gives CDR1 SGHRS, CDR2 YFSETQ. This CDR3 comprises 16 residues. Unmatched junction bases numbered 9, after V lost 4 bases and J lost 4 bases. The chain's CDR3 is CASSHAPGQGAYEQYF. DNA of the CDR3: TGCGCCAGCAGCCACGCCCCGGGACAGGGGGCGTACGAGCAGTACTTC.